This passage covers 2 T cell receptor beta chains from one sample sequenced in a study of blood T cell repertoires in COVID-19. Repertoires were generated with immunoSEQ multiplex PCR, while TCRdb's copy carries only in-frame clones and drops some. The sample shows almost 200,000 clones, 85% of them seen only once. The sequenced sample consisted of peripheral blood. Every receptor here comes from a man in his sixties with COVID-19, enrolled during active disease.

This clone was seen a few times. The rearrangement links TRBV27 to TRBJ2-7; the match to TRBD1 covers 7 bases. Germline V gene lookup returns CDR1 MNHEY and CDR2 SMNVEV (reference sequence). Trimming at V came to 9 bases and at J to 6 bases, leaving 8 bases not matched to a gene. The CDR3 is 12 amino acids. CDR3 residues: CASRGYRGEQYF. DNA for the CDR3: TGTGCCAGTCGCGGATACAGGGGCGAGCAGTACTTC.

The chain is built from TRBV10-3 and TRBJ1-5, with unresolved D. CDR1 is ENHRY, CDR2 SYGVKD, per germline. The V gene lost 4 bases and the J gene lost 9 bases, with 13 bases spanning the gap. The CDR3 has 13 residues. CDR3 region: CAISVAADRPQHF. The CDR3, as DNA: TGTGCCATCAGTGTGGCGGCGGATCGGCCCCAGCATTTT.